The 7 T cell receptor beta chains in this list originate from one sample, sequenced in a study of follicular helper T cells after annual influenza vaccination. This sample's time point: 2015-2016 season, 7 days after influenza vaccination. Method: immunoSEQ multiplex PCR; TCRdb's copy keeps in-frame clones and lacks some. The data show about 9,700 clones, less than 90% seen once. The material sequenced was CXCR5- memory CD4+ T cells sorted from blood, taken 7 days after influenza vaccination. The origin of the receptors is an adult who received the influenza vaccine.

This chain joins TRBV6-5 and TRBJ1-2, with D possibly matching TRBD1 (5 bases). The V and J ends lost 6 bases and 2 bases respectively, with 13 bases between them. The CDR3 totals 14 residues. Germline CDR1 MNHEY, CDR2 SVGAGI. The CDR3: CASRSTGGNYGYTF. The CDR3 coding sequence is TGTGCCAGCAGATCCACCGGGGGAAACTATGGCTACACCTTC.

The chain uses TRBV7-2 and TRBJ2-3, with a tentative D call TRBD2 (6 bases). V shed 5 bases and J shed 0 bases, with 12 bases lying between them. The CDR3 extends over 15 amino acids. Germline-derived CDR1 and CDR2 are SGHTA and FQGNSA. In DNA, the CDR3 is TGTGCCAGCAGCGGGCGGGGTTTTAGCACAGATACGCAGTATTTT. This sequence encodes CASSGRGFSTDTQYF.

The chain carries TRBV5-1 and TRBJ2-7; 12 bases line up with TRBD1. Germline lookup yields CDR1 SGHRS and CDR2 YFSETQ. V was clipped by 3 bases and J by 7 bases; unmatched bases: 11. The CDR3 is made up of 16 amino acids. The CDR3 reads CASSYGWGQGAREQYF. CDR3 DNA: TGCGCCAGCAGCTACGGGTGGGGACAGGGGGCGCGGGAGCAGTACTTC.

The V call is TRBV11-2, the J call TRBJ2-2, with 12 nucleotides matching TRBD2. Germline V gene lookup returns CDR1 SGHAT and CDR2 FQNNGV. The CDR3 sequence is 19 residues long. Trimming at V came to 0 bases and at J to 7 bases, leaving 12 bases not matched to a gene. The CDR3 DNA sequence: TGTGCCAGCAGCTTAGAATCCGGACTAGCGGGGTTTAGGGGCGGGGAGCTGTTTTTT. Its translation is CASSLESGLAGFRGGELFF.

This clone was detected a few times. This chain's CDR3 is CASSSLGIGYTF. The DNA for the CDR3 is TGTGCCAGCAGCTCCCTCGGGATCGGCTACACCTTC. The chain recombines TRBV7-2 with TRBJ1-2; D remains unclear. The CDR3 length is 12 residues. Germline CDR1 is SGHTA and CDR2 is FQGNSA. Trimming pared 4 bases from V and 8 bases from J, leaving 11 bases between.

The count of this clone is one. V usage is TRBV6-4 and J usage is TRBJ2-7; 10 nucleotides match TRBD2. In germline, CDR1 is MRHNA, CDR2 SNTAGT. The CDR3 length is 13 residues. V dropped 10 bases and J dropped 5; count of bases not matched to a gene: 8. The CDR3 is CAKAGGPLDEQYF. In nucleotides, the CDR3 is TGTGCCAAAGCGGGGGGGCCTCTGGACGAGCAGTACTTC.

The chain has TRBV19 and TRBJ2-5; the D gene is possibly TRBD1 (6 bases). From germline, CDR1 is LNHDA and CDR2 SQIVND (reference sequence). V lost 6 bases to trimming and J lost 5 bases, with 16 bases between them. This CDR3 spans 14 amino acids. As DNA, the CDR3 is TGTGCCAGTAGCAGGACAGCCGCTAGGGAGACCCAGTACTTC. Its protein is CASSRTAARETQYF.